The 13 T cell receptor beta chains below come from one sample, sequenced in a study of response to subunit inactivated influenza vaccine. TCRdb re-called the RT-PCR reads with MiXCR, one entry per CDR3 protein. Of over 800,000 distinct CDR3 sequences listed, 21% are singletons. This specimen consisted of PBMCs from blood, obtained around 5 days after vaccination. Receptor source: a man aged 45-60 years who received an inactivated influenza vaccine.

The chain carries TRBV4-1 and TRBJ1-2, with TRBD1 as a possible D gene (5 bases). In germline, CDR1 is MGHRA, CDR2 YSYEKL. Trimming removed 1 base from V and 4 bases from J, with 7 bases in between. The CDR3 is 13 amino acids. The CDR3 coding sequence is TGCGCCAGCAGCCAAGTGGGGGGCTATGGCTACACCTTC. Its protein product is CASSQVGGYGYTF.

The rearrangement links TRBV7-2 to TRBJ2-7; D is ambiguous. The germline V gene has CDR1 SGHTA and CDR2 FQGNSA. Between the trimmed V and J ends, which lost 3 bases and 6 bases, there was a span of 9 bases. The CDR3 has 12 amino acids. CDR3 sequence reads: CASSFWFLEQYF. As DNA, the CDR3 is TGTGCCAGCAGCTTTTGGTTCCTCGAGCAGTACTTC.

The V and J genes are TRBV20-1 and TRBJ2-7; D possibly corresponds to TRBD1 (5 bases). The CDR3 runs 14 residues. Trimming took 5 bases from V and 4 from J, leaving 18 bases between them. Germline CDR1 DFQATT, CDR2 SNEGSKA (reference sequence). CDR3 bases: TGCAGTGCTGCCCGACAGTCAAGGGGATACGAGCAGTACTTC. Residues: CSAARQSRGYEQYF.

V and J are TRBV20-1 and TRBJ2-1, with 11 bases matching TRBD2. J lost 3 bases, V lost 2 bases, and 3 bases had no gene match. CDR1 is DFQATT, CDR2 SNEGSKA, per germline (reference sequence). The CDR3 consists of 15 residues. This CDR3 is CSARFSGRVYNEQFF. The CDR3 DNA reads TGCAGTGCTAGATTTAGCGGGAGGGTCTACAATGAGCAGTTCTTC.

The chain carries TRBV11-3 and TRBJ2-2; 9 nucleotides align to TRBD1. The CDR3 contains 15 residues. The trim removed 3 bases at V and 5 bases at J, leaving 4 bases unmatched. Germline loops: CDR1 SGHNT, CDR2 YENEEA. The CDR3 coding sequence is TGTGCCAGCAGCTTGAACAGGGGGCGGACCGGGGAGCTGTTTTTT. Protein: CASSLNRGRTGELFF.

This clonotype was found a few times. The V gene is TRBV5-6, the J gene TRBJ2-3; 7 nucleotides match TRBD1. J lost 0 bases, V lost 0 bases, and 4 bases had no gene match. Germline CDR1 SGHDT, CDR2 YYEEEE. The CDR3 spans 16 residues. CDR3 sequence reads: CASSLEGASSTDTQYF. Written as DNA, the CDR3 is TGTGCCAGCAGCTTGGAGGGGGCCTCTAGCACAGATACGCAGTATTTT.

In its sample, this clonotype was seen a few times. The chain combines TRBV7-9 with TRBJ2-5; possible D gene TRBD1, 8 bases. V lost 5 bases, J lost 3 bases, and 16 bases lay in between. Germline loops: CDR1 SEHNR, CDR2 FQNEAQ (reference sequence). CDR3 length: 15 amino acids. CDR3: CASSPRGLAEETQYF. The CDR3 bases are TGTGCCAGCAGCCCCAGGGGGCTAGCGGAAGAGACCCAGTACTTC. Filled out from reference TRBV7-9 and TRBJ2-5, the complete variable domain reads DTGVSQNPRHKITKRGQNVTFRCDPISEHNRLYWYRQTLGQGPEFLTYFQNEAQLEKSRLLSDRFSAERPKGSFSTLEIQRTEQGDSAMYLCASSPRGLAEETQYFGPGTRLLVL.

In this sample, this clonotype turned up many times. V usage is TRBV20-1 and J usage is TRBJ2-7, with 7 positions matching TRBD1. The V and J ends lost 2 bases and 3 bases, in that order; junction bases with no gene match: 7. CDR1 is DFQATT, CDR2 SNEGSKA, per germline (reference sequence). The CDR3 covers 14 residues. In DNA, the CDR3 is TGCAGTGCTAGAAAAGTTGGACAGGACTACGAGCAGTACTTC. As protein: CSARKVGQDYEQYF.

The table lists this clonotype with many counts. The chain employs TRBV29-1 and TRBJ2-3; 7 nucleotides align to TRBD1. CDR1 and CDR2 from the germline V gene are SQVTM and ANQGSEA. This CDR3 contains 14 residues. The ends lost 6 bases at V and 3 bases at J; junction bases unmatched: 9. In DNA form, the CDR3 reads TGCAGCGTCGGGGCCCAACAGGGGACAGATACGCAGTATTTT. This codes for CSVGAQQGTDTQYF.

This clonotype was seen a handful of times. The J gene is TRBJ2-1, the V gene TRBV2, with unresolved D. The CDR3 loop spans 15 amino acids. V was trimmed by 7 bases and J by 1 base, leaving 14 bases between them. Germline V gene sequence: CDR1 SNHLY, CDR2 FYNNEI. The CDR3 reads CASTWEGGSYNEQFF. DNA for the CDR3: TGTGCCAGCACATGGGAAGGTGGGTCCTACAATGAGCAGTTCTTC. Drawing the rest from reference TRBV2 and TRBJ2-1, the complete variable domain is EPEVTQTPSHQVTQMGQEVILRCVPISNHLYFYWYRQILGQKVEFLVSFYNNEISEKSEIFDDQFSVERPDGSNFTLKIRSTKLEDSAMYFCASTWEGGSYNEQFFGPGTRLTVL.

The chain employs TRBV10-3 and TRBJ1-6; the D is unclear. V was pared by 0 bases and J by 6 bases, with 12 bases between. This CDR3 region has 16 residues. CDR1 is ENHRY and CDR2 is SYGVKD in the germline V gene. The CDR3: CAISESEAGANSPLHF. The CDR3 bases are TGTGCCATCAGTGAGTCGGAGGCAGGAGCTAATTCACCCCTCCACTTT.

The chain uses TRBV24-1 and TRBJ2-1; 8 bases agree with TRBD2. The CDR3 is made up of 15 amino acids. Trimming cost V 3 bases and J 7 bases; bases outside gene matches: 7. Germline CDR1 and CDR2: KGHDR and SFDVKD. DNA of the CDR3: TGTGCCACCAGTGATACCCGGGAGGGGGGGAATGAGCAGTTCTTC. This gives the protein CATSDTREGGNEQFF.

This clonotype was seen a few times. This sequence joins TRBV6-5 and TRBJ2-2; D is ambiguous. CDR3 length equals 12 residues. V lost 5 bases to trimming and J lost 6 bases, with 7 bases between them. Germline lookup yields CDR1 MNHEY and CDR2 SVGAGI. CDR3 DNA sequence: TGTGCCAGCAGTCCGTACGCCGGGGAGCTGTTTTTT. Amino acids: CASSPYAGELFF.